This T cell receptor (beta chain) was observed in a study of cytomegalovirus exposure and HLA in healthy donors. 13 Jbeta primers and 60 Vbeta primers were used for the PCR. Under the authors' procedure: As a later analysis found, there were tens of millions of unique TCR beta chains, of which some 10 million were shared. TCRdb's table, derived via immunoSEQ multiplex PCR, lists solely in-frame clones and lacks some. V and J calls and clone size are given by that table; D and trimming were obtained from the DNA. The sample lists fewer than 80,000 clones, 65% to 75% occurring once. The V gene's germline CDR1 is SEHNR and CDR2 FQNEAQ (reference sequence). The CDR3 runs 18 residues. The V gene end was trimmed by 3 bases and the J gene end by 3 bases; junction bases not matched to a gene: 7.

The V gene is TRBV7-9, the J gene TRBJ2-6; 11 positions match TRBD1. The source material was PBMCs. This clonotype was obtained from a young woman in good health and CMV-seronegative. The CDR3 nucleotides read TGTGCCAGCAGCTTTTCCGGACAGGGGGCAAATGGGGCCAACGTCCTGACTTTC. Translation: CASSFSGQGANGANVLTF.